Listed below are T cell receptor beta chains from one sample, sequenced in a study of radiotherapy plus CTLA-4 blockade in lung cancer. Assay: immunoSEQ multiplex PCR; the TCRdb copy retains only in-frame clones and omits some. The sample holds fewer than 85,000 clones, around 84% seen once. The sample consisted of peripheral blood, taken from a patient treated with radiotherapy plus ipilimumab. These receptor sequences come from a human donor with non-small cell lung cancer who had stable disease on radiotherapy plus ipilimumab. CDR3s include the opening cysteine and the closing phenylalanine or tryptophan. Each record gives: CDR3 protein, J gene, V gene.

cdr3_aa: CASSLDGGYTF; j_call: TRBJ1-2; v_call: TRBV5-1
cdr3_aa: CASSLAGGTGELFF; j_call: TRBJ2-2; v_call: TRBV5-4
cdr3_aa: CASTPPRAVNTEAFF; j_call: TRBJ1-1; v_call: TRBV28
cdr3_aa: CASSNTGDSYNEQFF; j_call: TRBJ2-1; v_call: TRBV14
cdr3_aa: CASSPFGGGQETQYF; j_call: TRBJ2-5; v_call: TRBV28
cdr3_aa: CASSRTSRADTQYF; j_call: TRBJ2-3; v_call: TRBV9
cdr3_aa: CASSLGSFPDTQYF; j_call: TRBJ2-3; v_call: TRBV13
cdr3_aa: CASSFRTRQETQYF; j_call: TRBJ2-5; v_call: TRBV11-2
cdr3_aa: CASSRGTGNQPQHF; j_call: TRBJ1-5; v_call: TRBV18
cdr3_aa: CASSNAAGAGYTF; j_call: TRBJ1-2; v_call: TRBV19
cdr3_aa: CASSSPRLGTEAFF; j_call: TRBJ1-1; v_call: TRBV6-6
cdr3_aa: CSVVTGGAGELFF; j_call: TRBJ2-2; v_call: TRBV29-1
cdr3_aa: CASSEQGPLSSYNEQFF; j_call: TRBJ2-1; v_call: TRBV18
cdr3_aa: CASSLRGGATDTQYF; j_call: TRBJ2-3; v_call: TRBV11-3
cdr3_aa: CASSISTGVVEKLFF; j_call: TRBJ1-4; v_call: TRBV28
cdr3_aa: CASSPTGSGRLHAKNIQYF; j_call: TRBJ2-4; v_call: TRBV28
cdr3_aa: CASSSYPTGGNTEAFF; j_call: TRBJ1-1; v_call: TRBV7-2
cdr3_aa: CASSFRVTNEKLFF; j_call: TRBJ1-4; v_call: TRBV28
cdr3_aa: CASSPTSDTQYF; j_call: TRBJ2-3; v_call: TRBV6-6
cdr3_aa: CASTGGGLEGEQYF; j_call: TRBJ2-7; v_call: TRBV28
cdr3_aa: CASSEDYRSSGGREQYF; j_call: TRBJ2-7; v_call: TRBV6-1
cdr3_aa: CASSLSAYEQYF; j_call: TRBJ2-7; v_call: TRBV28
cdr3_aa: CASSQVLQGVDGYTF; j_call: TRBJ1-2; v_call: TRBV4-1
cdr3_aa: CASREGGHEQYF; j_call: TRBJ2-7; v_call: TRBV28
cdr3_aa: CASSSRQGKGETQYF; j_call: TRBJ2-5; v_call: TRBV5-1
cdr3_aa: CASSAEGTGGTEAFF; j_call: TRBJ1-1; v_call: TRBV6-4
cdr3_aa: CAYRDRGFQAYGYTF; j_call: TRBJ1-2; v_call: TRBV29-1
cdr3_aa: CASSPTGFGYTF; j_call: TRBJ1-2; v_call: TRBV7-9
cdr3_aa: CASSLEARNTEAFF; j_call: TRBJ1-1; v_call: TRBV5-1
cdr3_aa: CSVDSAGKGEQYF; j_call: TRBJ2-7; v_call: TRBV29-1
cdr3_aa: CASSVSDRGLREQYF; j_call: TRBJ2-7; v_call: TRBV9
cdr3_aa: CASSRGKEYLNTEAFF; j_call: TRBJ1-1; v_call: TRBV9
cdr3_aa: CASSIPGLADNEQFF; j_call: TRBJ2-1; v_call: TRBV5-4
cdr3_aa: CASSPGGTQYF; j_call: TRBJ2-5; v_call: TRBV9
cdr3_aa: CASSSGTGTETQYF; j_call: TRBJ2-5; v_call: TRBV11-2
cdr3_aa: CASSKLAGAGDTQYF; j_call: TRBJ2-3; v_call: TRBV6-5
cdr3_aa: CASSSTGGNYGYTF; j_call: TRBJ1-2; v_call: TRBV5-1
cdr3_aa: CASSGTVVNTEAFF; j_call: TRBJ1-1; v_call: TRBV5-1
cdr3_aa: CASSLGAGSQETQYF; j_call: TRBJ2-5; v_call: TRBV7-2
cdr3_aa: CASSPNGEGDEQYF; j_call: TRBJ2-7; v_call: TRBV7-2
cdr3_aa: CAWGTGGSSYEQYF; j_call: TRBJ2-7; v_call: TRBV30
cdr3_aa: CASSPDRANEAFF; j_call: TRBJ1-1; v_call: TRBV18
cdr3_aa: CASSTNRGRRTEAFF; j_call: TRBJ1-1; v_call: TRBV28
cdr3_aa: CASSNTLSHEQYF; j_call: TRBJ2-7; v_call: TRBV5-4
cdr3_aa: CASNDHRGSYEQYF; j_call: TRBJ2-7; v_call: TRBV10-1
cdr3_aa: CASSSYMGQPQHF; j_call: TRBJ1-5; v_call: TRBV14
cdr3_aa: CASRGVVGGRYF; j_call: TRBJ2-7; v_call: TRBV28
cdr3_aa: CASSAIMASGQETQYF; j_call: TRBJ2-5; v_call: TRBV7-8
cdr3_aa: CARSAGSYEQYF; j_call: TRBJ2-7; v_call: TRBV2
cdr3_aa: CASSLGGRETQYF; j_call: TRBJ2-5; v_call: TRBV28
cdr3_aa: CASRGVVETQYF; j_call: TRBJ2-5; v_call: TRBV6-1
cdr3_aa: CASALSYEQYF; j_call: TRBJ2-7; v_call: TRBV2
cdr3_aa: CARSPITEAFF; j_call: TRBJ1-1; v_call: TRBV5-3
cdr3_aa: CASSPLAKVQETQYF; j_call: TRBJ2-5; v_call: TRBV5-5
cdr3_aa: CASRAGGNQPQHF; j_call: TRBJ1-5; v_call: TRBV6-5
cdr3_aa: CASARGGSQETQYF; j_call: TRBJ2-5; v_call: TRBV18
cdr3_aa: CASSSGGNTEAFF; j_call: TRBJ1-1; v_call: TRBV11-3
cdr3_aa: CATSRFSGITSGANVLTF; j_call: TRBJ2-6; v_call: TRBV15
cdr3_aa: CASSVGTGVYYEQYF; j_call: TRBJ2-7; v_call: TRBV11-2
cdr3_aa: CASSMETGGVYEQYF; j_call: TRBJ2-7; v_call: TRBV19